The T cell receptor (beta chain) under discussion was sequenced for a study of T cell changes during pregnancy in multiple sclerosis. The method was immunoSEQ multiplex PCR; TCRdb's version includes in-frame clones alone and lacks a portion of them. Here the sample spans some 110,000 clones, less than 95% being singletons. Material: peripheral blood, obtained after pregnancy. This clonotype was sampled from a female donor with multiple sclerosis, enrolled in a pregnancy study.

CDR3 coding DNA: TGTGCCATCAGTAGAACCCCCCAGGGGACAGATTTCCAAGAGACCCAGTACTTC. Translating gives CAISRTPQGTDFQETQYF. V and J are TRBV10-3 and TRBJ2-5; 7 bases are a match to TRBD1. The CDR3 totals 18 residues. Germline values: CDR1 ENHRY, CDR2 SYGVKD. Unmatched junction bases numbered 16, after V lost 5 bases and J lost 1 base.